The clone carrying this T cell receptor (beta chain) was counted once. TCRdb's table, derived via immunoSEQ multiplex PCR, lists solely in-frame clones and lacks some. Here the sample spans about 60,000 clones, 83% being singletons. This sample is part of a study of OX40 agonist ivuxolimab in advanced cancers. Trimming shortened V by 1 base and J by 3 bases, and 16 bases separated the two germline ends. The length of the CDR3 is 16 residues. Germline loops: CDR1 SGHTA, CDR2 FQGNSA. This receptor was identified in an adult with an advanced solid tumor such as melanoma, head and neck, liver or kidney cancer. V gene TRBV7-2 combines with J gene TRBJ2-7; TRBD2 might be the D (6 bases). This specimen consisted of CD4+ or CD8+ T cells sorted from blood, obtained in a trial of the OX40 agonist ivuxolimab. The CDR3 reads CASSLVGVGSVYEQYF. The DNA for the CDR3 is TGTGCCAGCAGCTTAGTGGGTGTCGGGAGTGTCTACGAGCAGTACTTC.